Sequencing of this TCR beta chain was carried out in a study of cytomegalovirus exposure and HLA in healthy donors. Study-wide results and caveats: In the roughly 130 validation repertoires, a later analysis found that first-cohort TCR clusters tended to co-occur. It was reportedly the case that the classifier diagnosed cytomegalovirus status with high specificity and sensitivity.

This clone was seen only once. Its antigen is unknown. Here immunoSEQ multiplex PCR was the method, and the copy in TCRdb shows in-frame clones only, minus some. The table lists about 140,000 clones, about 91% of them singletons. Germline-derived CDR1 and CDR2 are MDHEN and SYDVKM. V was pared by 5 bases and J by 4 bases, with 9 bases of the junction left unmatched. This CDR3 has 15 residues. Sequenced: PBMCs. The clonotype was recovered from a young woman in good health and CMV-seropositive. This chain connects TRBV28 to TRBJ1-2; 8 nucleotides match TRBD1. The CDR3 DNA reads TGTGCCAGCAGTCCACGACAGGGGCGCCTCTATGGCTACACCTTC. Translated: CASSPRQGRLYGYTF.